The clone carrying this T cell receptor (beta chain) was counted a few times. The antigen is undetermined. The data stem from a study of human T cells and chemical hapten exposure. Overall study context: Each patch test put 0.01% DPC on the upper back, and results were read at 6 days. Alopecia areata, totalis and universalis patients, mostly female, were included. Study results and caveats: Expanded TCRs clustered into significantly more large CDR3 similarity groups than controls, the analysis revealed.

TCRdb independently ran MiXCR on the RACE reads; one entry per CDR3 protein. The table lists around 74,000 distinct CDR3 sequences, 32% of them singletons, with more than 7% in the top ten. This CDR3 region has 15 residues. The germline V gene encodes CDR1 SGDLS and CDR2 YYNGEE. The junction had 3 bases not matched to a gene; V was cut back by 2 bases and J by 6 bases. As to time point: patch test 1, 2 weeks after DPC sensitization. Indicated treatment: therapeutic diphenylcyclopropenone sensitization with weekly scalp DPC. The clonotype was recovered from a man aged 40-49 years with alopecia areata. Some clones in this sample may be carry-over from other donors' samples. V is TRBV9 and J is TRBJ2-1; TRBD2 agrees at 12 bases. Sequencing was performed on whole blood, taken in connection with sensitization to the hapten diphenylcyclopropenone (DPC). In nucleotides, the CDR3 is TGTGCCAGCAGCGTCTTACTAGCGGGGGGCAATGAGCAGTTCTTC. Translated, it gives CASSVLLAGGNEQFF.